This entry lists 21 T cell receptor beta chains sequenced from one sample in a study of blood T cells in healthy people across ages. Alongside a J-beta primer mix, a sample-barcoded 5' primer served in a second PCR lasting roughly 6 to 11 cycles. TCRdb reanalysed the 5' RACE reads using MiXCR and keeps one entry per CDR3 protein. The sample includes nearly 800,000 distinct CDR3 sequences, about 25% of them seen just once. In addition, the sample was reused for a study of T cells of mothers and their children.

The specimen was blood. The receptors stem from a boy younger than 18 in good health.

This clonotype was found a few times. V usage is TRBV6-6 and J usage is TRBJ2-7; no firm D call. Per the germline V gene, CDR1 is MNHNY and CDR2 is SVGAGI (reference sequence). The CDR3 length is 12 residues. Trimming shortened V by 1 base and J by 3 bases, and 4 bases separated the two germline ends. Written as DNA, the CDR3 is TGTGCCAGCAGTTACTACCTCTACGAGCAGTACTTC. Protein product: CASSYYLYEQYF.

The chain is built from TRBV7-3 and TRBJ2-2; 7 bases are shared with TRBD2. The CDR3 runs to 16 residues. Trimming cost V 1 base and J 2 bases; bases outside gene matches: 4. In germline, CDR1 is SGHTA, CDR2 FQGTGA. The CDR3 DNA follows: TGTGCCAGCAGCTTAAGGGGAGGGCTAAACACCGGGGAGCTGTTTTTT. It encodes CASSLRGGLNTGELFF.

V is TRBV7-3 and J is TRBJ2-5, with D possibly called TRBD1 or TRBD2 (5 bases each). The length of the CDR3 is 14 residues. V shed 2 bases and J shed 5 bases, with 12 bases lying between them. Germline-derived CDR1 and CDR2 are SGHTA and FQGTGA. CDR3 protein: CASSLDAGAETQYF. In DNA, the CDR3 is TGTGCCAGCAGCTTAGACGCCGGGGCGGAGACCCAGTACTTC.

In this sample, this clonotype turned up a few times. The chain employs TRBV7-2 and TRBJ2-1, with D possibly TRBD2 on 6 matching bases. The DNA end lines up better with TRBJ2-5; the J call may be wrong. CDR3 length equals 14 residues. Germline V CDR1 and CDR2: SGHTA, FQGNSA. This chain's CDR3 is CASSQRVGGETQYF. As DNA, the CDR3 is TGTGCCAGCAGTCAACGGGTGGGAGGAGAGACCCAGTACTTC.

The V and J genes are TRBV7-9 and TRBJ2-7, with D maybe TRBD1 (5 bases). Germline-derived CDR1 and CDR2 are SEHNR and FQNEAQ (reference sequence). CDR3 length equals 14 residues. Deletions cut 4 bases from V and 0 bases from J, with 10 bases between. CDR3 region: CASSSTTDSYEQYF. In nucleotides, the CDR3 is TGTGCCAGCAGCTCCACGACAGACTCCTACGAGCAGTACTTC.

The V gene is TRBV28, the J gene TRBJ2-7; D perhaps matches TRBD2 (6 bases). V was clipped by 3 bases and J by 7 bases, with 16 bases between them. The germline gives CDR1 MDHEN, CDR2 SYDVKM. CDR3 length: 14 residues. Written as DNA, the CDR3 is TGTGCCAGCAGTTTGGGGGGACGGGCTTGGGAGCAGTACTTC. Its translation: CASSLGGRAWEQYF.

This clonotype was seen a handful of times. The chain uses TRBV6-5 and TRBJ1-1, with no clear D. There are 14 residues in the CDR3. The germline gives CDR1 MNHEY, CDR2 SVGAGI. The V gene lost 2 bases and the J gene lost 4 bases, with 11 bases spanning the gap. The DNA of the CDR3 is TGTGCCAGCAGTTACGAGAGGTGGGGCACTGAAGCTTTCTTT. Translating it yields CASSYERWGTEAFF.

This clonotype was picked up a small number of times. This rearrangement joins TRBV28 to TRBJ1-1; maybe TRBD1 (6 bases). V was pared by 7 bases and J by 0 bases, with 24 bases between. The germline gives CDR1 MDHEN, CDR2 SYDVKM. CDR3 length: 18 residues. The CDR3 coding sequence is TGTGCCAGCACCCCGATTCAGGGGAGAACCCCTGTGAACACTGAAGCTTTCTTT. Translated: CASTPIQGRTPVNTEAFF. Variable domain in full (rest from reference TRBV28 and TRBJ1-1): DVKVTQSSRYLVKRTGEKVFLECVQDMDHENMFWYRQDPGLGLRLIYFSYDVKMKEKGDIPEGYSVSREKKERFSLILESASTNQTSMYLCASTPIQGRTPVNTEAFFGQGTRLTVV.

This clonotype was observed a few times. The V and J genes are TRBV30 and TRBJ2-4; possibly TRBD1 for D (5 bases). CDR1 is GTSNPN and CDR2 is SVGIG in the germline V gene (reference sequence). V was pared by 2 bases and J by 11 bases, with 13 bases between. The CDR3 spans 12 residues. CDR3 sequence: CAWSRGNRVQYF. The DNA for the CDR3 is TGTGCCTGGAGTAGGGGTAATAGGGTTCAGTACTTC.

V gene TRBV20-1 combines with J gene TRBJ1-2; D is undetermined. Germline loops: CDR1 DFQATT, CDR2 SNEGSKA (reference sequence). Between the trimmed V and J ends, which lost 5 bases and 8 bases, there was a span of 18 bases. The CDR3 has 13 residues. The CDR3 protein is CSALRQPQGGYTF. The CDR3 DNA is TGCAGTGCTCTACGACAACCCCAAGGAGGCTACACCTTC.

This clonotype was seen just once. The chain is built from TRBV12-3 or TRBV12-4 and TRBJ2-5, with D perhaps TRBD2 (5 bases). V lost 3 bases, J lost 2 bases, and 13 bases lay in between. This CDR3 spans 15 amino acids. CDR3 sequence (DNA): TGTGCCAGCAGTTTCCGGGGAGTGGGGCAAGAGACCCAGTACTTC. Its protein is CASSFRGVGQETQYF.

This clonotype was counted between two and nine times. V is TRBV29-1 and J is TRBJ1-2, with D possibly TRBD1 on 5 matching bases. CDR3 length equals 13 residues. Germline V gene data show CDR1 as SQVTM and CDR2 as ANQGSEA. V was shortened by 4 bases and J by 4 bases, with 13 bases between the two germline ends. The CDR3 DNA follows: TGCAGCGTTGTATTTGGGACGGCCTATGGCTACACCTTC. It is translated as CSVVFGTAYGYTF.

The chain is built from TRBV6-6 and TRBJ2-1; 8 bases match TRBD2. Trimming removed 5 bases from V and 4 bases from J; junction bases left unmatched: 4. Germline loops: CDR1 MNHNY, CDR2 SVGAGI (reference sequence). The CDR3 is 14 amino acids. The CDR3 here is CASSGTRAYNEQFF. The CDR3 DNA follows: TGTGCCAGCAGTGGGACTAGAGCATACAATGAGCAGTTCTTC.

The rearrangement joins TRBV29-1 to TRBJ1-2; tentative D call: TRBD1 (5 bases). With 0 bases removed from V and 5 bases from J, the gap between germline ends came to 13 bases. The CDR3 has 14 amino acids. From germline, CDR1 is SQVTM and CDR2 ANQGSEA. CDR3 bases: TGCAGCGTTGAAGATCCGAGACAGCTGTATGGCTACACCTTC. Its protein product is CSVEDPRQLYGYTF.

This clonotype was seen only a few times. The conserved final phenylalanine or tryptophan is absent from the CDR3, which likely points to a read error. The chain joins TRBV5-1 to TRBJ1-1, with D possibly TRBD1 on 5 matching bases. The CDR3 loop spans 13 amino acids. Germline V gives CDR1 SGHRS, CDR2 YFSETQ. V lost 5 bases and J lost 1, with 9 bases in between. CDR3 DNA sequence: TGCGCCAGCAGGATACAGGAGAACACTGAAGCTTTCCTT. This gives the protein CASRIQENTEAFL.

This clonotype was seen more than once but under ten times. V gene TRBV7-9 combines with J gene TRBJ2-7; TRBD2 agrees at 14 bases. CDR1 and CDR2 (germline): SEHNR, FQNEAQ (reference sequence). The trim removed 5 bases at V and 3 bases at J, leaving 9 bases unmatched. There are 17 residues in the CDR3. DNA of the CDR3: TGTGCCAGCAGCCAACCGGGACTAGCGGGAGAATTCTACGAGCAGTACTTC. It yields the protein CASSQPGLAGEFYEQYF.

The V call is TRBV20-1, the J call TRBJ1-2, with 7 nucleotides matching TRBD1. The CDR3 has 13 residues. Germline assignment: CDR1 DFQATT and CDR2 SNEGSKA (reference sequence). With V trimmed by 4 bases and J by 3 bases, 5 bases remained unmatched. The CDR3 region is CSAITGVDYGYTF. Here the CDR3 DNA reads TGCAGTGCTATTACAGGGGTTGACTATGGCTACACCTTC.

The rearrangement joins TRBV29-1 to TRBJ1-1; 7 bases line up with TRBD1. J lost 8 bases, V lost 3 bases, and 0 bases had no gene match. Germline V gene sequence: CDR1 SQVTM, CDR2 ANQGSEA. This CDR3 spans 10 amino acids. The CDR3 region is CSVETGEAFF. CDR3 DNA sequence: TGCAGCGTTGAGACAGGGGAAGCTTTCTTT.

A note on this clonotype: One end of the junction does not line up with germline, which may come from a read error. The CDR3 here is CASNQEQGLNIQYF. CDR3 coding DNA: TGCGCCAGCAACCAAGAGCAAGGGTTAAACATTCAGTACTTC. The V call is TRBV4-1, the J call TRBJ2-4; D is unresolved. Germline assignment: CDR1 MGHRA and CDR2 YSYEKL. The CDR3 contains 14 residues.

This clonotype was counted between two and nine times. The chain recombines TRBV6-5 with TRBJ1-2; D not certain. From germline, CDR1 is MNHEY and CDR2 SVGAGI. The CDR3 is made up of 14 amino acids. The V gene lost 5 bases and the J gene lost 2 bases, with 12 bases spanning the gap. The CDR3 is CASSPLEANYGYTF. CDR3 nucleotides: TGTGCCAGCAGTCCCTTGGAGGCGAACTATGGCTACACCTTC.

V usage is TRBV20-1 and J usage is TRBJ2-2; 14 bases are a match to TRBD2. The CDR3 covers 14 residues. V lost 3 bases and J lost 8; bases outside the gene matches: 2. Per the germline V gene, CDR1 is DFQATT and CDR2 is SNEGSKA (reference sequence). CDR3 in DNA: TGCAGTGCTAGGACTAGCGGGAGGGTTGGGGAGCTGTTTTTT. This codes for CSARTSGRVGELFF.